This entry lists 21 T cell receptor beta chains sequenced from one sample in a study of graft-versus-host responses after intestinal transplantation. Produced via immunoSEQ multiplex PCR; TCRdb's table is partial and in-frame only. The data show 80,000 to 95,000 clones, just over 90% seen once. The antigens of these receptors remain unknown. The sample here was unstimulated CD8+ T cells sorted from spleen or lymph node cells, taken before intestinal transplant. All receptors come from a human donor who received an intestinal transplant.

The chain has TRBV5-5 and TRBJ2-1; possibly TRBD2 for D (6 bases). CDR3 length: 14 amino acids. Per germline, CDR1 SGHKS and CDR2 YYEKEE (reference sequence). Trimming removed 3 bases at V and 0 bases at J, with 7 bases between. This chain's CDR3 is CASSSGSSYNEQFF. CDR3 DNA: TGTGCCAGCAGCTCCGGGAGCTCCTACAATGAGCAGTTCTTC.

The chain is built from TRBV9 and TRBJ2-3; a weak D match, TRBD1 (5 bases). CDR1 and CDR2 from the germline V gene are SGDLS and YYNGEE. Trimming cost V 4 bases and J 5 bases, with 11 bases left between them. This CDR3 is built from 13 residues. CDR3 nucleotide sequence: TGTGCCAGCAGCTCACAGGTGGGAGATACGCAGTATTTT. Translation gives CASSSQVGDTQYF.

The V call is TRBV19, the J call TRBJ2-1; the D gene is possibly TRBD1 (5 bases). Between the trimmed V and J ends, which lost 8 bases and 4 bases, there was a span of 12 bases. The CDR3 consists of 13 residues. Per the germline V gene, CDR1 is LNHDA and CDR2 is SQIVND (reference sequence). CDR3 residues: CASSTDTYNEQFF. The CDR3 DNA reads TGTGCCAGTTCGACAGACACTTACAATGAGCAGTTCTTC.

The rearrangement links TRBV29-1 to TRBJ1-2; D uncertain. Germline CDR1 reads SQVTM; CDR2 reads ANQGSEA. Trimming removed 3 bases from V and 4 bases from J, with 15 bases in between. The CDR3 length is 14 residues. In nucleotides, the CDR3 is TGCAGCGTTGAGGAGGGCACCCGGGCCTATGGCTACACCTTC. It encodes CSVEEGTRAYGYTF.

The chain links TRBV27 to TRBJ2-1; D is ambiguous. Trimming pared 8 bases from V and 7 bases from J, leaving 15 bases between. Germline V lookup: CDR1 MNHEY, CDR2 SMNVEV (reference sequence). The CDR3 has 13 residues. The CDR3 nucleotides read TGTGCCAGCGGGCTTCTGCCCGGAAATGAGCAGTTCTTC. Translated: CASGLLPGNEQFF.

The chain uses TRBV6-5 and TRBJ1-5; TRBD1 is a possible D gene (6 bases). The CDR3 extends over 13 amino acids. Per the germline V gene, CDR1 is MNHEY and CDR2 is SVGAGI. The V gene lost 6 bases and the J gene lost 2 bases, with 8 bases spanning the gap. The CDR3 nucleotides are TGTGCCAGCAGCCCAGGGGGCAATCAGCCCCAGCATTTT. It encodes CASSPGGNQPQHF.

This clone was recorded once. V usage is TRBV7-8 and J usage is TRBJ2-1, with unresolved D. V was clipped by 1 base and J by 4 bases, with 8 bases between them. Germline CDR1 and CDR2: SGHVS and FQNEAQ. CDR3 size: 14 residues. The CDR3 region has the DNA TGTGCCAGCAGCTTAGGAGGTGATTACAATGAGCAGTTCTTC. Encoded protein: CASSLGGDYNEQFF.

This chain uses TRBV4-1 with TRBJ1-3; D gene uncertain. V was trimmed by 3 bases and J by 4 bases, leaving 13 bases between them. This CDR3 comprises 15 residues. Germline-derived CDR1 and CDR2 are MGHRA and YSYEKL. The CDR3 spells CASSQAGKFGNTIYF. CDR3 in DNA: TGCGCCAGCAGCCAGGCCGGGAAGTTCGGAAACACCATATATTTT.

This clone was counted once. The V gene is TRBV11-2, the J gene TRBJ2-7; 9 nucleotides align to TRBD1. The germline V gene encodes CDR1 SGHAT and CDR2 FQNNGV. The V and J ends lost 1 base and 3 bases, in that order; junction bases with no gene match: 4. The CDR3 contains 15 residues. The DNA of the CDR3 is TGTGCCAGCAGCTTAGGCACAGGGGGCTTCTACGAGCAGTACTTC. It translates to CASSLGTGGFYEQYF. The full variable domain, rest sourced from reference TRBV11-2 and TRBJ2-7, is EAGVAQSPRYKIIEKRQSVAFWCNPISGHATLYWYQQILGQGPKLLIQFQNNGVVDDSQLPKDRFSAERLKGVDSTLKIQPAKLEDSAVYLCASSLGTGGFYEQYFGPGTRLTVT.

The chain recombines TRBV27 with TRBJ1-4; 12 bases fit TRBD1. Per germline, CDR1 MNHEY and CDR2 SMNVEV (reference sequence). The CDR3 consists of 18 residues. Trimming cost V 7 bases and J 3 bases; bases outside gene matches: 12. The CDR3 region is CASKAFSGQGASNEKLFF. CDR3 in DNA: TGTGCCAGCAAGGCCTTCTCGGGACAGGGGGCCTCTAATGAAAAACTGTTTTTT.

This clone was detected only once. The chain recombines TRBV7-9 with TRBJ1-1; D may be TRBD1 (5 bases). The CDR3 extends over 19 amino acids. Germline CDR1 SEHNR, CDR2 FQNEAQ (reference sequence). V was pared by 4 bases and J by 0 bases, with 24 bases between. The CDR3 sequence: CASSSPGGWGGILNTEAFF. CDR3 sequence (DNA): TGTGCCAGCAGCTCACCCGGGGGATGGGGGGGGATCCTGAACACTGAAGCTTTCTTT.

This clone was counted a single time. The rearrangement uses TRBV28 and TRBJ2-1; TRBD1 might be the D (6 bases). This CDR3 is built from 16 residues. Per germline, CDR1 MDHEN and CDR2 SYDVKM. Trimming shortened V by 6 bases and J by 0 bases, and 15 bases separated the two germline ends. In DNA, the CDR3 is TGTGCCAGCAGCCCCAAGGGGGTAAGCTCCTACAATGAGCAGTTCTTC. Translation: CASSPKGVSSYNEQFF.

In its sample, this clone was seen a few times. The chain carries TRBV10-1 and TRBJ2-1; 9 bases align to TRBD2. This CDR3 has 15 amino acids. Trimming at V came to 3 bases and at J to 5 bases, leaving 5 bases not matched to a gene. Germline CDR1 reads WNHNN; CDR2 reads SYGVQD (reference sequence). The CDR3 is CASSDSGGTHNEQFF. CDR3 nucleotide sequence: TGCGCCAGCAGTGACAGCGGGGGGACTCACAATGAGCAGTTCTTC.

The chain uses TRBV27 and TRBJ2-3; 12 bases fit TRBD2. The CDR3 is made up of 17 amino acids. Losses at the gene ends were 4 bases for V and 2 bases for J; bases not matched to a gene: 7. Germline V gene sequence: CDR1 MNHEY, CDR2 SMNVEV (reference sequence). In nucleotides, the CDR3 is TGTGCCAGCAGTTCCCGGACTAGCGGGGCCCTCACAGATACGCAGTATTTT. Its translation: CASSSRTSGALTDTQYF.

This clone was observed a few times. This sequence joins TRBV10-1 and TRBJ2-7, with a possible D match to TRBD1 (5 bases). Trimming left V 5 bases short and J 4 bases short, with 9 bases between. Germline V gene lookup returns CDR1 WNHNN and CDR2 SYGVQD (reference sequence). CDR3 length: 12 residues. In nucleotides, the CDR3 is TGCGCCAGCAGTCAAGACAGATACGAGCAGTACTTC. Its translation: CASSQDRYEQYF.

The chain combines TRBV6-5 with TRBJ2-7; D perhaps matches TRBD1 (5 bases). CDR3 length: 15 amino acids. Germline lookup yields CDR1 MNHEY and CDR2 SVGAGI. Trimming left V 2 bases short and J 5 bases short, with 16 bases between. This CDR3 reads CASSYDYQGINEQYF. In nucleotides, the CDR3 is TGTGCCAGCAGTTACGATTACCAGGGTATCAACGAGCAGTACTTC.

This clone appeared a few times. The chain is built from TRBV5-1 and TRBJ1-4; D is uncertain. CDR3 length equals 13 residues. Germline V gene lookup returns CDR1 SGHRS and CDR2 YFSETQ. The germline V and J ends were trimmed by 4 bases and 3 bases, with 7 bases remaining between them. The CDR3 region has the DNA TGCGCCAGCAGCGTACAGCCTAATGAAAAACTGTTTTTT. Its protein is CASSVQPNEKLFF.

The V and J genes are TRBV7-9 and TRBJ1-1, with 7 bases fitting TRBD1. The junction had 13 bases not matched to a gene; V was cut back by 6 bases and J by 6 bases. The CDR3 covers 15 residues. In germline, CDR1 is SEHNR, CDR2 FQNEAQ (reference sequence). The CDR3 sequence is CASSQSTGMDPEAFF. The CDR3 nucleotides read TGTGCCAGCAGTCAATCGACAGGGATGGATCCTGAAGCTTTCTTT.

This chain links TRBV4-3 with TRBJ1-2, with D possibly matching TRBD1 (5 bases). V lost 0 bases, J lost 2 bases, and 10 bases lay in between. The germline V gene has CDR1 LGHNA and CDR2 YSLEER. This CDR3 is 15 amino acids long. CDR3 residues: CASSQDRTSNYGYTF. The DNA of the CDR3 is TGCGCCAGCAGCCAAGATAGGACAAGCAACTATGGCTACACCTTC.

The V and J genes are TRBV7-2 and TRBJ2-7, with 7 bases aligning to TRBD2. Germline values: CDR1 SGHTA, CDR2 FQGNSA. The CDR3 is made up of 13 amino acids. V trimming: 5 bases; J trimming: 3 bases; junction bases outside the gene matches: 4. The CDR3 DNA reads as TGTGCCAGCAGCCAGGGACTATTCTACGAGCAGTACTTC. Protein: CASSQGLFYEQYF.

Here the CDR3 reads CASSLGRREEAFF. CDR3 sequence (DNA): TGTGCCAGCAGTCTTGGGCGCAGGGAAGAAGCTTTCTTT. The chain is built from TRBV6-5 and TRBJ1-1, with D maybe TRBD1 (5 bases). From germline, CDR1 is MNHEY and CDR2 SVGAGI. The V end lost 5 bases, the J end lost 8 bases, and 15 bases lay between the germline ends. CDR3 length: 13 residues.